This T cell receptor (beta chain) was captured in a study of identical twins. General study findings and limits: In beta out-of-frame sequences, the excess sharing between twins was weaker. Reduced insertions were recorded for abundant cord blood beta clonotypes, with no such pattern in memory repertoires. Models underpredicted monozygotic twin sharing of out-of-frame TCR alpha.

A universal primer site came from template switching; cDNA carried unique molecular identifiers. One entry per CDR3 protein results from TCRdb running MiXCR on the 5' RACE reads. The top ten hold more than 5% of the sample, which has roughly 250,000 distinct CDR3 sequences, 6% to 8.5% seen once. In its sample, this clonotype was seen many times. The antigen is undetermined. These data were also filed under a second study, of yellow fever vaccine responses in identical twins.

The sequenced sample was CD8+ T cells sorted from blood. The sequence was obtained from a woman in her late teens or twenties in good health.

Written as DNA, the CDR3 is TGCGCCAGCAGCTTAAGGACGGAAATGAACACTGAAGCTTTCTTT. It codes for CASSLRTEMNTEAFF. This chain joins TRBV5-1 and TRBJ1-1; D gene uncertain. Germline CDR1 and CDR2: SGHRS and YFSETQ. Trimming removed 2 bases at V and 0 bases at J, with 11 bases between. CDR3 length: 15 residues.